This T cell receptor beta chain was obtained from a study of long-term antiretroviral therapy in people with HIV. Remarks on this clone: Its target is not known.

General study findings and limits: Those clones which expanded before ART made up the dominant part of the repertoire at all time points. Whereas controls had wider CDR3 length ranges, HIV repertoires had narrower ones.

A v3.0 immunoSEQ assay was performed at survey level. Per sample, sequencing targeted about 35,000-55,000 T-cell genomes. TCRdb keeps only in-frame clones here, not all; method: immunoSEQ multiplex PCR. This table holds about 33,000 clones, roughly 96% found once. The V end lost 3 bases, the J end lost 1 base, and 14 bases lay between the germline ends. Germline CDR1 reads SGDLS; CDR2 reads YYNGEE. This CDR3 has 16 amino acids. This material consisted of unsorted PBMCs, taken approximately 6.6 years after starting antiretroviral therapy. The source is a man aged 25-45 years with HIV. J is TRBJ1-3 and V is TRBV9, with D unclear. The chain's CDR3 is CASSALGQESGNTIYF. DNA of the CDR3: TGTGCCAGCAGCGCCCTAGGCCAGGAGTCTGGAAACACCATATATTTT.